This T cell receptor (beta chain) was found in a study of T cell repertoires in ileal Crohn's disease. Study-level information: All patients had surgery for stricturing (about 60%) or penetrating (about 39%) disease.

Time point described: neoterminal ileum biopsy at postoperative endoscopy, about 6 months after surgery. Included were adult ileal or ileocolonic Crohn's patients indicated for ileocolonic resection. The protocol was immunoSEQ multiplex PCR, while the TCRdb copy is restricted to in-frame clones and leaves out a portion. The profile covers 10,000 to 15,000 clones, with 65% to 85% appearing a single time and over 15% taken by the ten largest. The CDR3 covers 17 residues. Trimming removed 7 bases at V and 6 bases at J, with 22 bases between. The germline V gene has CDR1 SNHLY and CDR2 FYNNEI. The sequencing input was ileal tissue. V gene TRBV2 combines with J gene TRBJ1-6; weak D call: TRBD1 (6 bases). This receptor was taken from an adult with Crohn's disease. The CDR3 region is CASTLNLQGSLNSPLHF. As DNA, the CDR3 is TGTGCCAGCACTCTAAACCTGCAGGGGTCACTTAATTCACCCCTCCACTTT.